This TCR beta chain was recovered during a study of blood T cells in healthy people across ages. Study at large: About one barcoded TCR beta cDNA was captured per two T cells.

A minimum of 6 million PBMCs was isolated per sample. PCR was performed a second time for roughly 7 to 12 cycles using a sample-barcoded 5' primer and a J-beta primer mix. TCRdb reprocessed the 5' RACE reads via MiXCR and lists one record per CDR3 protein. The sample includes about 760,000 distinct CDR3 sequences, about 56% of them seen just once. V shed 5 bases and J shed 2 bases, with 11 bases lying between them. Germline assignment: CDR1 MNHEY and CDR2 SVGEGT. This CDR3 spans 14 amino acids. The TCR sequence derives from a man between 35 and 55 years old in good health. The chain carries TRBV6-2 or TRBV6-3 and TRBJ2-3; tentative D call: TRBD2 (5 bases). The sample comprised blood. CDR3 sequence (DNA): TGTGCCAGCAGTATTAGCGATACCACAGATACGCAGTATTTT. Encoded protein: CASSISDTTDTQYF.